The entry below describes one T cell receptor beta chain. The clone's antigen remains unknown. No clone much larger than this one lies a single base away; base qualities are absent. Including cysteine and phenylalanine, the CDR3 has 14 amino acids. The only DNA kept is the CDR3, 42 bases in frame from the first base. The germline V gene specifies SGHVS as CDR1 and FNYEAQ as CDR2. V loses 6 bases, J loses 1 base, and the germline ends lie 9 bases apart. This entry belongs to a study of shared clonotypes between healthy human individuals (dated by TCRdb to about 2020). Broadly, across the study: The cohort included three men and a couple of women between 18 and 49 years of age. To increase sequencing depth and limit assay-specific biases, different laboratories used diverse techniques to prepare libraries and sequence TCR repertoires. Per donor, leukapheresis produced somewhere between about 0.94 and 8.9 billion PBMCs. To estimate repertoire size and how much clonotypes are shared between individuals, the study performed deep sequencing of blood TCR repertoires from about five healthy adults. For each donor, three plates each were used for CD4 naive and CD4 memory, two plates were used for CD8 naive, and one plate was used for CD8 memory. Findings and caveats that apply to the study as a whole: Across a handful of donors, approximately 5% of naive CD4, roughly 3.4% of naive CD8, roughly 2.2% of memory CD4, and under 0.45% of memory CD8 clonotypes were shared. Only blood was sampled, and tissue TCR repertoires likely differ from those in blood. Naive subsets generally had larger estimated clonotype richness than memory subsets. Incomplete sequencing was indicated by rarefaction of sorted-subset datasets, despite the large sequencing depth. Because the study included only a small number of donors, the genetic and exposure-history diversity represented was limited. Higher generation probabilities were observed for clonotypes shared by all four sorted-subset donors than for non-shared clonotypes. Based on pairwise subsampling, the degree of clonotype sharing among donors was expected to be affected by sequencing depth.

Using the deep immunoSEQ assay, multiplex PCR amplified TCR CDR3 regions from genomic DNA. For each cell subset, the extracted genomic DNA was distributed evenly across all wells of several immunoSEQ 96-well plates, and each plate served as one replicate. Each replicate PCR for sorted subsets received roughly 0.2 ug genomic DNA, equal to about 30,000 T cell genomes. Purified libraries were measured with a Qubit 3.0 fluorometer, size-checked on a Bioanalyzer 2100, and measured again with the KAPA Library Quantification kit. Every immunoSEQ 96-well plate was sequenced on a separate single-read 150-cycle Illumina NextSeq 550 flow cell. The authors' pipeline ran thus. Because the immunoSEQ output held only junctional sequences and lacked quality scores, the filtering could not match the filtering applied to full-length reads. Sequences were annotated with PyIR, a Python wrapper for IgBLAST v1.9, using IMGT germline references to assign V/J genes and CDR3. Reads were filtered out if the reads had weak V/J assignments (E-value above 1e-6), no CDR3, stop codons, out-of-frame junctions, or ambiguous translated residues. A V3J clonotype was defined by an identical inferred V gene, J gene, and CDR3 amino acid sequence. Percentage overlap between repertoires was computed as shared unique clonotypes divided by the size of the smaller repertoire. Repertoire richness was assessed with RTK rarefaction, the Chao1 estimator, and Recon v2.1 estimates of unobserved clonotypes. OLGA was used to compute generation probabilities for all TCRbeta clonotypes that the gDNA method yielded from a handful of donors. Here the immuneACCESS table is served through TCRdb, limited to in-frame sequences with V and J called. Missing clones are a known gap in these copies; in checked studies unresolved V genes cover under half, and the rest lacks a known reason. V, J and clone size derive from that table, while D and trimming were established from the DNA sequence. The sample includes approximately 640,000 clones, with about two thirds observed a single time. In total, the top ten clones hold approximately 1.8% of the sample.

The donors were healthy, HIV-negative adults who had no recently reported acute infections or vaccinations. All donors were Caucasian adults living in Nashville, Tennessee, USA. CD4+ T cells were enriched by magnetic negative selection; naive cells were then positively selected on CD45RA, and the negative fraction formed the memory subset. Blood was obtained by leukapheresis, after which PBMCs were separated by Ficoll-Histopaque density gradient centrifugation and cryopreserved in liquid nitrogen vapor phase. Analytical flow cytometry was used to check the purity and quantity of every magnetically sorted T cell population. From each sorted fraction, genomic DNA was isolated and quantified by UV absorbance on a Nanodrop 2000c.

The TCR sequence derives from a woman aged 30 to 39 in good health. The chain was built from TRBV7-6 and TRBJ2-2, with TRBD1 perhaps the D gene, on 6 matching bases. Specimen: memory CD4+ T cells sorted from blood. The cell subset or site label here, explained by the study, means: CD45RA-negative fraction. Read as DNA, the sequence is TGTGCCAGCAGTTTACAGGGGAACACCGGGGAGCTGTTTTTT. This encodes CASSLQGNTGELFF.